The entry that follows covers one T cell receptor (beta chain) sequence. Its antigen is unknown. Via CD45RO/CCR7/CD25/CD127/CD95/CD27, cells of the CD4+ naive, central memory, regulatory and stem cell-like memory subsets were sorted. cDNA synthesis used the whole RNA isolate, giving expressed TCRB sequences. TCRdb's copy holds only in-frame clones and misses some; the assay was immunoSEQ multiplex PCR. In the table there are 300,000 or so clones, around an eighth of which are singletons. The CDR3 contains 15 residues. V gave up 6 bases and J gave up 6 bases, with 17 bases separating them. In germline, CDR1 is SGHTA, CDR2 FQGNSA. The source of the sample is a study of beta chain features in type 1 diabetes. In the study overall: Regarding age, gender and cell yields, patients proved similar to healthy donors. Notes on the study in general: In these data, an HLA type influence on TCRB rearrangement remained unresolved. Shorter TCRB CDR3s, moderately but significantly so, marked every one of the four CD4+ subsets in Type 1 diabetes patients.

Sequences were obtained from naive CD4+ T cells from blood. J is TRBJ2-2 and V is TRBV7-2; D is possibly TRBD2 (6 bases). The TCR sequence derives from a man aged 25 to 45 with type 1 diabetes. The CDR3 DNA follows: TGTGCCAGCAGGCTCCCCGGCGGGGCCTCCGGGGAGCTGTTTTTT. This translates into CASRLPGGASGELFF.